The 10 T cell receptor beta chains below all came from one sample that was sequenced in a study of control samples from healthy donors and cancer patients. Here immunoSEQ multiplex PCR was the method, and the copy in TCRdb shows in-frame clones only, minus some. The sample has approximately 150,000 clones, about 94% seen once. Source material: PBMCs. The receptors stem from a man aged 55 to 69 with colorectal cancer.

The chain combines TRBV12-3 or TRBV12-4 with TRBJ1-3; D unresolved. The ends were cut back, 3 bases at V and 6 bases at J, with 6 bases in the middle. CDR3 length: 12 amino acids. CDR3 in amino acids: CASSFGVNTIYF. Written as DNA, the CDR3 is TGTGCCAGCAGTTTCGGTGTAAACACCATATATTTT.

This chain uses TRBV27 with TRBJ1-2; the D gene is possibly TRBD1 (6 bases). Trimming removed 2 bases from V and 8 bases from J, with 18 bases in between. The CDR3 length is 15 residues. Germline CDR1 and CDR2: MNHEY and SMNVEV (reference sequence). The CDR3 here is CASSLRRGHLPGYTF. Written as DNA, the CDR3 is TGTGCCAGCAGTTTAAGGCGGGGACACCTTCCGGGCTACACCTTC.

The chain carries TRBV3-1 (or the pseudogene TRBV3-2) and TRBJ2-1; D unclear. CDR1 and CDR2 from the germline V gene are LGHDT and YNNKEL (reference sequence). The CDR3 sequence is 14 residues long. Trimming left V 4 bases short and J 3 bases short, with 10 bases between. The CDR3 protein is CASSLSGRYNEQFF. CDR3 DNA: TGTGCCAGCAGCCTCTCGGGCCGCTACAATGAGCAGTTCTTC.

The genes are TRBV7-9 and TRBJ2-1; D gene ambiguous. The length of the CDR3 is 13 residues. Between the trimmed V and J ends, which lost 6 bases and 4 bases, there was a span of 10 bases. Germline CDR1 SEHNR, CDR2 FQNEAQ (reference sequence). The CDR3 DNA reads as TGTGCCAGCAGACTAACAGAGTACAATGAGCAGTTCTTC. Translation: CASRLTEYNEQFF.

The chain uses TRBV6-5 and TRBJ2-2; D is ambiguous. CDR1 MNHEY and CDR2 SVGAGI come from the germline V gene. V lost 6 bases to trimming and J lost 0 bases, with 11 bases between them. This CDR3 contains 15 residues. CDR3: CASRVTSANTGELFF. CDR3 in DNA: TGTGCCAGCAGGGTCACTTCCGCGAACACCGGGGAGCTGTTTTTT.

Here the CDR3 reads CATSGWEGDTEAFF. The CDR3 DNA follows: TGTGCCACCAGTGGGTGGGAGGGGGACACTGAAGCTTTCTTT. This chain uses TRBV15 with TRBJ1-1, with D possibly being TRBD1 (6 bases). Germline V lookup: CDR1 LNHNV, CDR2 YYDKDF (reference sequence). Trimming took 6 bases from V and 3 from J, leaving 14 bases between them. The CDR3 is made up of 14 amino acids.

The rearrangement uses TRBV28 and TRBJ1-6; 7 positions agree with TRBD1. The V gene's germline CDR1 is MDHEN and CDR2 SYDVKM. The CDR3 is made up of 15 amino acids. V shed 9 bases and J 6 bases; nucleotides not matched to a gene: 11. The CDR3 DNA sequence: TGTGCCAGTTTGGAGGGGGCGCTCCTTAATTCACCCCTCCACTTT. This gives the protein CASLEGALLNSPLHF.

The chain links TRBV7-8 to TRBJ1-5; D call uncertain. CDR1 is SGHVS, CDR2 FQNEAQ, per germline. The germline V and J ends were trimmed by 2 bases and 2 bases, with 16 bases remaining between them. This CDR3 spans 17 amino acids. This CDR3 is CASSLSMIARGNQPQHF. CDR3 coding DNA: TGTGCCAGCAGCTTATCAATGATCGCGAGGGGCAATCAGCCCCAGCATTTT.

This chain joins TRBV29-1 and TRBJ2-5, with D tentatively TRBD1 (6 bases). Trimming removed 6 bases at V and 5 bases at J, with 13 bases between. The germline gives CDR1 SQVTM, CDR2 ANQGSEA. This CDR3 region has 12 residues. CDR3: CSVLQGPETQYF. CDR3 coding DNA: TGCAGCGTCCTACAGGGTCCGGAGACCCAGTACTTC.

This chain joins TRBV29-1 and TRBJ1-5; 8 bases line up with TRBD1. Germline trimming cut 8 bases from V and 3 bases from J; bases unmatched to any gene: 18. CDR3 length: 17 residues. Germline V lookup: CDR1 SQVTM, CDR2 ANQGSEA. The CDR3 spells CSTIPGQEIFFNQPQHF. In DNA, the CDR3 is TGCAGCACCATCCCGGGACAGGAGATCTTTTTCAATCAGCCCCAGCATTTT. Supplemented by reference TRBV29-1 and TRBJ1-5, the full variable domain reads SAVISQKPSRDICQRGTSLTIQCQVDSQVTMMFWYRQQPGQSLTLIATANQGSEATYESGFVIDKFPISRPNLTFSTLTVSNMSPEDSSIYLCSTIPGQEIFFNQPQHFGDGTRLSIL.